This T cell receptor beta chain was sequenced for a study of CD8 T cells in ankylosing spondylitis. Study-level results: Apparently characteristic of ankylosing spondylitis blood was a TCR beta motif (fewer than ten highly homologous variants).

Germline V gene sequence: CDR1 SGHTA, CDR2 FQGNSA. The CDR3 loop spans 14 amino acids. Trimming took 1 base from V and 9 from J; bases not matched to a gene: 6. Comments on this clonotype: What it binds is unknown.

A quantitative 5'-RACE method, one with molecular barcodes, was used to make TCR beta libraries. Using its own MiXCR run on the 5' RACE reads, TCRdb lists one record per CDR3 protein. The repertoire holds 700,000 or so distinct CDR3 sequences, with 15% to 20% as singletons. The rearrangement joins TRBV7-2 to TRBJ1-5, with 7 bases that match TRBD1. Sequenced: blood, either unsorted or a sorted T cell fraction (not recorded which). This clonotype was obtained from a male donor with ankylosing spondylitis. CDR3 nucleotides: TGTGCCAGCAGCTTAGAAGGGGGCGGATCGCCCCAGCATTTT. Translated: CASSLEGGGSPQHF.